The clone carrying this TCR beta chain was found a few times. The CDR3 contains 20 residues. Trimming removed 4 bases from V and 1 base from J; junction bases left unmatched: 15. Germline V CDR1 and CDR2: LGHNT, FRNRAP. The data were obtained in a study of metastatic and nonmetastatic thyroid tumors. In the source study's methods: The distant-metastasis classifier for papillary thyroid cancer was built from CDR3 differences across clinicopathological groups. TCRdb reassembled clones from the PCR reads with MiXCR. The V and J calls follow TCRdb's processing rather than the paper's. The table has 11,000 or so clones, more than 35% seen once. Not a single patient had been given any form of treatment at any point before undergoing thyroid surgery.

The sequence derives from a female donor with papillary thyroid cancer or a benign thyroid nodule (not recorded which). Some clones in this sample may be carry-over from other donors' samples. V gene TRBV12-5 combines with J gene TRBJ2-5; 13 bases are shared with TRBD2. Source material: tumor tissue. CDR3: CASGSHWTSGSRVPQETQYF. Here the CDR3 DNA reads TGTGCTAGTGGTTCCCATTGGACTAGCGGGAGCCGGGTGCCCCAAGAGACCCAGTACTTC.